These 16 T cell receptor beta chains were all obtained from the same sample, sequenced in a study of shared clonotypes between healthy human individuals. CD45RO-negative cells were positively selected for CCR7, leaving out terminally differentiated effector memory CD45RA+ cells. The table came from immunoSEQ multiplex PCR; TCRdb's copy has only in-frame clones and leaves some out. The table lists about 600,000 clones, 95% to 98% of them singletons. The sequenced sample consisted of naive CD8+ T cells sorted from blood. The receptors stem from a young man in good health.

In nucleotides, the CDR3 is TGTGCCAGCAGCCCCTCGCGGGAGCGGCCAGAGACCCAGTACTTC. As protein: CASSPSRERPETQYF. The rearrangement joins TRBV14 to TRBJ2-5, with 7 bases lining up with TRBD2. Germline CDR1 and CDR2: SGHDN and FVKESK. The junction had 9 bases not matched to a gene; V was cut back by 4 bases and J by 4 bases. This CDR3 region has 15 residues. Combining the CDR3 with reference TRBV14 and TRBJ2-5 gives the whole variable domain EAGVTQFPSHSVIEKGQTVTLRCDPISGHDNLYWYRRVMGKEIKFLLHFVKESKQDESGMPNNRFLAERTGGTYSTLKVQPAELEDSGVYFCASSPSRERPETQYFGPGTRLLVL.

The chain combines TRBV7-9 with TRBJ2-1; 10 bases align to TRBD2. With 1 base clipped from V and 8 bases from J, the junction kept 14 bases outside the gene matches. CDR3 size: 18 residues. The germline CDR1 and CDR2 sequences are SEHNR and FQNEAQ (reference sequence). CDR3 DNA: TGTGCCAGCAGCTTAGGGTCGGAAGGTAGCGGGAGGATATATGAGCAGTTCTTC. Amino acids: CASSLGSEGSGRIYEQFF.

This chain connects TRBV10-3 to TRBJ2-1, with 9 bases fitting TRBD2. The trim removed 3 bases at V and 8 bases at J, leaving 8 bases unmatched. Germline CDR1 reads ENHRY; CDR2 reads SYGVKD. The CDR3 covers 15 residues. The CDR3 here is CAISDRRTSVHEQFF. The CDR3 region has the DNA TGTGCCATCAGTGACCGAAGGACTAGCGTACATGAGCAGTTCTTC.

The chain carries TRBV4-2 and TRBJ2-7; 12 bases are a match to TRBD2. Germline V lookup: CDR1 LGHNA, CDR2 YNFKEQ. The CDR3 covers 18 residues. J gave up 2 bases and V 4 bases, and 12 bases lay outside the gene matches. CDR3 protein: CASSPLSSGRDLTYEQYF. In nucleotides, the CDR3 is TGTGCCAGCAGCCCCCTTTCTAGCGGGAGGGACTTAACCTACGAGCAGTACTTC.

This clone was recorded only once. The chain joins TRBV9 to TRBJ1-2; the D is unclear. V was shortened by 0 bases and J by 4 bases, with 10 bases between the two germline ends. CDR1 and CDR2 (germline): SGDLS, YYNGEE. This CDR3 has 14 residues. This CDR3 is CASSVESAAYGYTF. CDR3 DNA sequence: TGTGCCAGCAGCGTAGAAAGCGCCGCCTATGGCTACACCTTC.

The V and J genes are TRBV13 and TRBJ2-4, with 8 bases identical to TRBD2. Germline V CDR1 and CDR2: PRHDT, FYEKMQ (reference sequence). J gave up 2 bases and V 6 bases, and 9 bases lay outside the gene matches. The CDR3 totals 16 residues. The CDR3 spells CASSRREREPKNIQYF. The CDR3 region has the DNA TGTGCCAGCAGTCGCCGAGAGCGGGAGCCCAAAAACATTCAGTACTTC.

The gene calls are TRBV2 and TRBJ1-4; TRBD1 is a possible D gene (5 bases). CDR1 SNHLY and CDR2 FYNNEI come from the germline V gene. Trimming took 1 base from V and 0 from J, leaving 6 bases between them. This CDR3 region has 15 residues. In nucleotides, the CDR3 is TGTGCCAGCAGTGAAGGGGGGGCAACTAATGAAAAACTGTTTTTT. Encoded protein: CASSEGGATNEKLFF.

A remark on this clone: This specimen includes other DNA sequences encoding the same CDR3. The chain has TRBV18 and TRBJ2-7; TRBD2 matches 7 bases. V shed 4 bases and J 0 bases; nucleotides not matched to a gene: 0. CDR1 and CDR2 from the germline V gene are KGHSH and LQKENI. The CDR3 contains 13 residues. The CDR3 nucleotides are TGTGCCAGCTCACTAGCGGGCTCCTACGAGCAGTACTTC. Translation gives CASSLAGSYEQYF.

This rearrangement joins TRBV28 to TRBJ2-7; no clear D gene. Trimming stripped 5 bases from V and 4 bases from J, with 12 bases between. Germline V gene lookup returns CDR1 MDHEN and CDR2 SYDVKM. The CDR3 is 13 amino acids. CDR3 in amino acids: CASSTRSGYEQYF. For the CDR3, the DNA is TGTGCCAGCAGTACCCGGAGTGGGTACGAGCAGTACTTC.

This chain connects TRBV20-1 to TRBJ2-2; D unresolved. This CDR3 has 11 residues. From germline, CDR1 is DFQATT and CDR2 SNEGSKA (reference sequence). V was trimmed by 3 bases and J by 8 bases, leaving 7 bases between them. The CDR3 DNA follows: TGCAGTGCTAGTCCCACAGGGGAGCTGTTTTTT. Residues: CSASPTGELFF.

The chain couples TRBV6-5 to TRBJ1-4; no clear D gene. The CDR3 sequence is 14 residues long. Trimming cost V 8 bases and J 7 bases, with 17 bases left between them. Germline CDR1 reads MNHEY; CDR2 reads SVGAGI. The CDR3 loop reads CASSEDRRGEKLFF. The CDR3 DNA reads TGTGCCAGCTCCGAAGATCGCCGTGGTGAAAAACTGTTTTTT.

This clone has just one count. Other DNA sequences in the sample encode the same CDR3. For the CDR3, the DNA is TGTGCCAGCAGTTTTTCTGGTCAGCCCCAGCATTTT. It yields the protein CASSFSGQPQHF. The rearrangement links TRBV27 to TRBJ1-5; D uncertain. Germline assignment: CDR1 MNHEY and CDR2 SMNVEV (reference sequence). The CDR3 spans 12 residues. The ends were cut back, 3 bases at V and 6 bases at J, with 6 bases in the middle.

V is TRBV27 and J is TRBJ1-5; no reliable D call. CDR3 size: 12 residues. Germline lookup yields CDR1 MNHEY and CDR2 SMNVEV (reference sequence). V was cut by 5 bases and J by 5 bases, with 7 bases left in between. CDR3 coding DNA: TGTGCCAGCAGTCCCCCGGATCAGCCCCAGCATTTT. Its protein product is CASSPPDQPQHF.

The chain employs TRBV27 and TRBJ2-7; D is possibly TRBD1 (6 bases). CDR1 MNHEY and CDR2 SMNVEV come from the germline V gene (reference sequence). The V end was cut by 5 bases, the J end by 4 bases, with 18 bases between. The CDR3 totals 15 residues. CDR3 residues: CASSPGWGPSYEQYF. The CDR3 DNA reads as TGTGCCAGCAGTCCCGGTTGGGGGCCCTCATACGAGCAGTACTTC.

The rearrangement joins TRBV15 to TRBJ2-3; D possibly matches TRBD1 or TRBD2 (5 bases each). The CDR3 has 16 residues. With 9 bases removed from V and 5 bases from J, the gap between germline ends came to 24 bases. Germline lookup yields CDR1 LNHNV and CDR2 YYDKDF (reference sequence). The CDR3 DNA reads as TGTGCCACGGGCTCTAGGGTTGGGGGATATCTAGATACGCAGTATTTT. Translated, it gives CATGSRVGGYLDTQYF.

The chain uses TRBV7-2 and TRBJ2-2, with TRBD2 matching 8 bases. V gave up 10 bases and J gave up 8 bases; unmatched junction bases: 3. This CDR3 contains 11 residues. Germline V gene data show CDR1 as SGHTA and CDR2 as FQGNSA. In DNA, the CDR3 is TGTGCCACCCGGGAGGGGGGGGAGCTGTTTTTT. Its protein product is CATREGGELFF. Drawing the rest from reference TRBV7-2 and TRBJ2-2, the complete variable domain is GAGVSQSPSNKVTEKGKDVELRCDPISGHTALYWYRQSLGQGLEFLIYFQGNSAPDKSGLPSDRFSAERTGGSVSTLTIQRTQQEDSAVYLCATREGGELFFGEGSRLTVL.